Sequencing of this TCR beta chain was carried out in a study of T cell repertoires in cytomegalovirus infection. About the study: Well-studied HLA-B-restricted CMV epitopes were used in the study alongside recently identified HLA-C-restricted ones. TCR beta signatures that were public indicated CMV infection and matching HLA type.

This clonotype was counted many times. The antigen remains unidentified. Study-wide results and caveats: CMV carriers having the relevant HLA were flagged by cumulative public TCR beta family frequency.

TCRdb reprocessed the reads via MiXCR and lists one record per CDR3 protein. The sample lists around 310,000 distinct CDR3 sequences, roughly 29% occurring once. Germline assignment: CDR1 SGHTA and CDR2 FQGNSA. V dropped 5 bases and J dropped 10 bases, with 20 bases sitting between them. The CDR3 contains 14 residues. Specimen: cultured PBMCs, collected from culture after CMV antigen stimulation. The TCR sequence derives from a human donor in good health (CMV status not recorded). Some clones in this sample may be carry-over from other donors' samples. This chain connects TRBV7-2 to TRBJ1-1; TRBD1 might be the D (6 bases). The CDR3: CASSTTGQALGAFF. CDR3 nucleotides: TGTGCCAGCAGCACGACAGGCCAGGCGCTTGGAGCTTTCTTT.